Listed below are T cell receptor beta chains from one sample, sequenced in a study of PD-L1 blockade in urothelial cancer. Here immunoSEQ multiplex PCR was the method, and the copy in TCRdb shows in-frame clones only, minus some. The sample contains some 53,000 clones, approximately 72% of which appear only once. Source: PBMCs, taken around atezolizumab (anti-PD-L1) treatment. These TCRs come from a man between 65 and 85 years old with urothelial cancer. CDR3s include the opening cysteine and the closing phenylalanine or tryptophan. A D gene is named only where the DNA matches it firmly. Rows may omit the clone size; those that give it use once, few, many or a size class.

>.|.|TRBV11-1|TRBJ2-1
TGTGCCAGCAGCTTCACAGGGAATTCAGATGAGCAGTTCTTC
CASSFTGNSDEQFF
>.|TRBD2|TRBV4-3|TRBJ2-1
TGCGCCAGCAGCCCCCGGACTAGCGGGGGACCCTTCTTC
CASSPRTSGGPFF
>.|TRBD2|TRBV19|TRBJ2-2
TGTGCCAGTAGTATAACTAGCGGTACTTATAACACAAAAAACACCGGGGAGCTGTTTTTT
CASSITSGTYNTKNTGELFF
>.|TRBD2|TRBV11-2|TRBJ2-2
TGTGCCAGCAGCGACCTACTAGCGGGGTCGGGGACAGCCGGGGAGCTGTTTTTT
CASSDLLAGSGTAGELFF
>.|.|TRBV7-3|TRBJ1-1
TGTGCCAGCTGCGACAGGTTGAACACTGAAGCTTTCTTT
CASCDRLNTEAFF
>once|.|TRBV7-2|TRBJ2-7
TGTGCCAGCAGCCGATCCGGGACACTCCTGGGGGAGCAGTACTTC
CASSRSGTLLGEQYF
>.|.|TRBV7-9|TRBJ2-7
TGTGCCAGCAGCTTAGCTTCGCGGCCCTACGAGCAGTACTTC
CASSLASRPYEQYF
>few|TRBD1|TRBV7-9|TRBJ1-2
TGTGCCAGCAGCTTACTACAGGGGGCTAACTATGGCTACACCTTC
CASSLLQGANYGYTF
>once|TRBD1|TRBV28|TRBJ2-7
TGTGCCAGCAGTGGCCTGGACAGGGCGCTCGCCTACGAGCAGTACTTC
CASSGLDRALAYEQYF
>.|.|TRBV5-1|TRBJ2-3
TGCGCCAGCCAAGACCTAGAAGCACCCGGTACGCAGTATTTT
CASQDLEAPGTQYF
>.|TRBD1|TRBV5-6|TRBJ2-1
TGTGCCAGCAGCCCCCGGACAGGGTACTACAATGAGCAGTTCTTC
CASSPRTGYYNEQFF
>.|TRBD1|TRBV19|TRBJ1-6
TGTGCCAGTAGTATTGATACCGGGACAGGGAATTCCTATAATTCACCCCTCCACTTT
CASSIDTGTGNSYNSPLHF
>many|.|TRBV19|TRBJ2-1
TGTGCCAGTCGGGGGAGCTCCTACAATGAGCAGTTCTTC
CASRGSSYNEQFF
>.|.|TRBV19|TRBJ2-2
TGTGCCAGTAGGAAGGCGGGGAACACCGGGGAGCTGTTTTTT
CASRKAGNTGELFF
>.|TRBD1|TRBV19|TRBJ2-7
TGTGCCAGTTCACGAGGGGGCCTCTCCTACGAGCAGTACTTC
CASSRGGLSYEQYF
>.|TRBD2|TRBV2|TRBJ2-4
TGTGCCAGCGGTCGGGGGTCGGGGGGCATTCAGTACTTC
CASGRGSGGIQYF
>.|TRBD1|TRBV7-2|TRBJ1-3
TGTGCCAGCAGCTTAGGGGGATCTTTCAGGACAGGGGGAAACACCATATATTTT
CASSLGGSFRTGGNTIYF
>.|.|TRBV2|TRBJ1-6
TGTGCCAGCAGTTTAGGGGGTGGTTCACCCCTCCACTTT
CASSLGGGSPLHF
>.|TRBD1|TRBV19|TRBJ1-4
TGTGCCAGTAGATCCCGGGAGGGGGCGATTGAAAAACTGTTTTTT
CASRSREGAIEKLFF
>.|TRBD1|TRBV28|TRBJ1-4
TGTGCCAGCAGTTTAGGGACAGGAACTAATGAAAAACTGTTTTTT
CASSLGTGTNEKLFF
>.|TRBD1|TRBV12-5|TRBJ2-7
TGTGCTAGTGGGGATTGGGACAGCCGCTACGAGCAGTACTTC
CASGDWDSRYEQYF
>.|TRBD2|TRBV19|TRBJ2-7
TGTGCCAGTAGTATCACGCTAGCGGACTCCTACGAGCAGTACTTC
CASSITLADSYEQYF